A selection of T cell receptor beta chains follows, all from one sample in a study of response to subunit inactivated influenza vaccine. TCRdb reprocessed the RT-PCR reads via MiXCR and lists one record per CDR3 protein. This sample has some 500,000 distinct CDR3 sequences, with approximately 15% found just once. The sequences come from CD4+ T cells sorted from PBMCs, collected less than 30 months after vaccination. Receptors originate from a man aged 50 to 69 who received an inactivated influenza vaccine. Each CDR3 is given with its conserved first and last residue. Fields, in order: J gene, V gene, clone size, D gene, CDR3 protein, CDR3 DNA. A D gene is named only where the DNA matches it firmly. Some rows have no size entry. The others give once, few or many, or a class for an expanded clone.

j_call: TRBJ2-1; v_call: TRBV12-3/TRBV12-4; clone_size: many; d_call: TRBD2; cdr3_aa: CASSLDSGLARVEQFF; cdr3_nt: TGTGCCAGCAGTTTGGATTCGGGACTAGCAAGAGTTGAGCAGTTCTTC
j_call: TRBJ1-5; v_call: TRBV12-3/TRBV12-4; clone_size: -; d_call: -; cdr3_aa: CASSSHGSNQPQHF; cdr3_nt: TGTGCCAGCAGTTCCCATGGAAGCAATCAGCCCCAGCATTTT
j_call: TRBJ1-5; v_call: TRBV20-1; clone_size: many; d_call: TRBD1; cdr3_aa: CSAISEGARQPQHF; cdr3_nt: TGCAGTGCTATCAGTGAGGGGGCCAGACAGCCCCAGCATTTT
j_call: TRBJ2-2; v_call: TRBV3-1; clone_size: few; d_call: TRBD2; cdr3_aa: CASSQLFSGGEHTGELFF; cdr3_nt: TGTGCCAGCAGCCAGCTCTTTAGCGGGGGGGAACACACCGGGGAGCTGTTTTTT
j_call: TRBJ1-5; v_call: TRBV4-3; clone_size: -; d_call: TRBD1; cdr3_aa: CASSQDTTGTLLPQHF; cdr3_nt: TGCGCCAGCAGCCAAGATACGACAGGGACTTTATTGCCCCAGCATTTT
j_call: TRBJ2-1; v_call: TRBV20-1; clone_size: -; d_call: TRBD2; cdr3_aa: CSASLREARHEQFF; cdr3_nt: TGCAGTGCTAGTCTCCGGGAGGCTCGGCATGAGCAGTTCTTC
j_call: TRBJ2-3; v_call: TRBV11-2; clone_size: -; d_call: TRBD2; cdr3_aa: CASSLGLAGAIDTQYF; cdr3_nt: TGTGCCAGCAGCCTGGGACTAGCGGGGGCAATAGATACGCAGTATTTT
j_call: TRBJ2-2; v_call: TRBV28; clone_size: -; d_call: -; cdr3_aa: CASRQGTTNTGELFF; cdr3_nt: TGTGCCAGCAGACAGGGTACCACCAACACCGGGGAGCTGTTTTTT
j_call: TRBJ2-2; v_call: TRBV12-3/TRBV12-4; clone_size: few; d_call: TRBD2; cdr3_aa: CASSLTLAGSTGELFF; cdr3_nt: TGTGCCAGCAGTTTAACACTAGCGGGAAGCACCGGGGAGCTGTTTTTT
j_call: TRBJ2-7; v_call: TRBV7-9; clone_size: -; d_call: -; cdr3_aa: CASSLSEGSNEQYF; cdr3_nt: TGTGCCAGCAGCTTAAGTGAAGGATCCAACGAGCAGTACTTC
j_call: TRBJ2-5; v_call: TRBV7-9; clone_size: -; d_call: TRBD1; cdr3_aa: CASSLARTGGAEETQYF; cdr3_nt: TGTGCCAGCAGCTTAGCCCGGACAGGGGGCGCGGAGGAGACCCAGTACTTC
j_call: TRBJ2-1; v_call: TRBV12-3/TRBV12-4; clone_size: few; d_call: -; cdr3_aa: CASNPPTRLEQFF; cdr3_nt: TGTGCCAGCAACCCCCCGACCAGACTAGAGCAGTTCTTC
j_call: TRBJ2-1; v_call: TRBV5-1; clone_size: -; d_call: TRBD2; cdr3_aa: CASSRTSGVSNEQFF; cdr3_nt: TGCGCCAGCAGCCGGACTAGCGGGGTTAGCAATGAGCAGTTCTTC
j_call: TRBJ2-5; v_call: TRBV29-1; clone_size: many; d_call: TRBD1; cdr3_aa: CSVGKNRGSETQYF; cdr3_nt: TGCAGCGTTGGAAAGAACAGGGGGTCAGAGACCCAGTACTTC
j_call: TRBJ2-1; v_call: TRBV7-2; clone_size: -; d_call: -; cdr3_aa: CASSPVLAHNEQFF; cdr3_nt: TGTGCCAGCAGCCCAGTACTAGCCCACAATGAGCAGTTCTTC
j_call: TRBJ2-2; v_call: TRBV20-1; clone_size: few; d_call: -; cdr3_aa: CSASLQTNTGELFF; cdr3_nt: TGCAGTGCTAGTCTACAGACAAACACCGGGGAGCTGTTTTTT
j_call: TRBJ2-3; v_call: TRBV19; clone_size: -; d_call: TRBD2; cdr3_aa: CASSRGGAGDTQYF; cdr3_nt: TGTGCCAGTAGTCGCGGGGGGGCCGGAGATACGCAGTATTTT
j_call: TRBJ2-5; v_call: TRBV11-2; clone_size: -; d_call: -; cdr3_aa: CASSPRVGAGQETQYF; cdr3_nt: TGTGCCAGCAGCCCAAGGGTGGGGGCCGGACAAGAGACCCAGTACTTC
j_call: TRBJ2-3; v_call: TRBV10-3; clone_size: -; d_call: TRBD2; cdr3_aa: CAISGSGGADTQYF; cdr3_nt: TGTGCCATCAGTGGAAGCGGGGGGGCAGATACGCAGTATTTT
j_call: TRBJ2-1; v_call: TRBV7-2; clone_size: few; d_call: -; cdr3_aa: CASSFGWAGEQFF; cdr3_nt: TGTGCCAGCAGCTTTGGATGGGCGGGTGAGCAGTTCTTC
j_call: TRBJ2-1; v_call: TRBV10-1; clone_size: -; d_call: -; cdr3_aa: CASEPQGGTYNEQFF; cdr3_nt: TGCGCCAGCGAACCCCAGGGGGGCACGTACAATGAGCAGTTCTTC
j_call: TRBJ2-5; v_call: TRBV5-1; clone_size: few; d_call: TRBD2; cdr3_aa: CASSLDSGDETQYF; cdr3_nt: TGCGCCAGCAGCTTAGATAGCGGGGATGAGACCCAGTACTTC
j_call: TRBJ2-4; v_call: TRBV29-1; clone_size: many; d_call: -; cdr3_aa: CSVGSNENIQYF; cdr3_nt: TGCAGCGTCGGGTCCAATGAAAACATTCAGTACTTC